This entry is about one TCR beta chain. What antigen it recognizes has not been identified. Base qualities are not at hand, and no much larger clone is one base apart. This sample was included in a study of cytomegalovirus exposure and HLA in healthy donors (dated by TCRdb to 2017 to 2019). Background on the whole study: In an earlier analysis of 587 of the donors, roughly 300 Gb of sequence data and roughly 100 million unique TCR beta sequences from about 179 million T cells were reported. An early release that covered around 590 HLA-typed donors contained 300 to 350 gigabases of sequencing data and around 80 million unique TCR sequences. Among the roughly 400 genotyped donors, approximately 77% belonged to the genetic ancestry cluster associated with self-reported Caucasian donors. The study aimed to test whether signatures of past pathogen exposure could be identified by cataloging public T cell receptors. The T cell repertoires of 666 subjects were profiled by immunosequencing and related to cytomegalovirus serostatus. In addition to the first cohort of 650 to 750 subjects, a separate validation cohort of 120 different subjects was used. To predict cytomegalovirus infection status, the study combined high-throughput TCR immunosequencing, statistical association of individual TCRs with disease status, and machine learning. A later analysis re-examined previously published TCR beta repertoires from more than 550 donors and added high-resolution HLA genotyping to investigate patterns of TCR occurrence. Rather than using new phenotypic data, the later analysis identified candidate immune exposures from TCR beta sequences and from how often those sequences occurred across donors. To decide whether each TCR beta V gene segment behaved as functional or pseudogenic, an earlier analysis of several hundred of the donors relied on high-throughput TCR beta sequencing. Donor age, sex, ethnicity and CMV serostatus were compiled together with the repertoire data. A later genetic analysis used genome-wide SNP genotypes for about 60% of the roughly 700 donors, treating that subset as a discovery cohort. All discovery cohort repertoires had been generated on a single sequencing platform. HLA typing included class I and class II loci at four-digit resolution. Typing coverage varied by locus: about 620-640 donors for A, B, C, DRB1 and DQB1; about 520 for DQA1; about 590 for DPA1; fewer than 480 for DPB1. Because of strong linkage in the cohort, roughly five DR-DQ haplotypes were treated as single units for association and clustering. Across some 400 genotyped donors of the cohort, an average of 235,054 unique TCR beta nucleotide sequences per donor were sequenced, and roughly a sixth of those sequences were non-productive.

The CDR3 contains 14 residues, cysteine and phenylalanine counted. Solely the CDR3 DNA is kept, with 42 bases framed from the first base. The junction carries 7 bases between V and J, which are trimmed by 5 bases and 2 bases respectively. Taken from the germline V gene, the CDR1 and CDR2 loops are MNHNS and SASEGT. On the study overall, not on this receptor specifically: Correlated functional status among segregating V segments might reflect linkage disequilibrium, but an unknown experimental factor could not be ruled out. In a later analysis, TCR association rates were found to vary across HLA loci, with the most associated TCRs seen for DRB1 alleles and the fewest for HLA-C alleles. The earlier analysis of nearly 600 of the donors excluded seventeen rarely observed V segments, including chromosome 9 orphons, because counts were too low. A further reported finding was that TCR beta sequences accurately predicted the HLA-A and HLA-B alleles for most subjects in the first cohort. A group of highly shared sequence variants was considered likely to be a technical artifact of the sequencing pipeline. Roughly uniform sequencing depth across donors was assumed in presence/absence analyses, although this assumption may not hold. According to a later analysis, parvovirus B19, influenza, CMV and Epstein-Barr virus appeared linked to several top co-occurrence clusters. Only TCR beta chains were sequenced in this cohort, and the absence of alpha or paired-chain data limited detectable features. Some IMGT-functional V segments, including TRBV6-2 and TRBV6-3, could not be distinguished by the 87-base-pair reads and were therefore excluded. In vitro tests confirmed that a few of the cytomegalovirus-associated TCR beta chains recognize cytomegalovirus antigens. Compared with equally common non-associated chains, HLA-associated TCR beta chains in a later analysis were more clonally expanded and had lower generation probabilities. At a false discovery rate of 0.05, a later analysis linked 15,000 to 20,000 TCR beta sequences to specific HLA alleles. In an earlier analysis of 587 of the donors, most TCR beta V segments appeared in productive rearrangements about 90% or about 30% of the time, broadly matching IMGT annotations. HLA typing was unavailable for some donors at each locus, so association tests used only the typed subset. An association between a missense DCLRE1C variant and V-gene and J-gene trimming of TCR beta chains was found in a later genetic analysis and replicated in an independent cohort. Most TCR sequences were observed very rarely across donors, whereas some public TCRs were present in many individuals. The authors suggested that the approach could potentially be extended to other disease states and immunological phenotypes. Assigning TCR associations to individual alleles was difficult when HLA alleles, especially DR and DQ, strongly co-occurred. A total of about 180 TCR beta chains were listed by the study as associated with cytomegalovirus. Most CMV-associated TCR beta chains appeared to be HLA-restricted in a later analysis, and the HLA associations seemed to be driven largely by CMV exposure. CMV serostatus was the only immune exposure information available for the cohort. In a later genetic analysis, fewer N-insertions in productive TCRs were reported among donors in an Asian-associated ancestry cluster than the roughly 700-donor mean. Cytomegalovirus status was reported to be diagnosed by the classifier with high specificity and sensitivity in both the original and validation cohorts.

The library came from the immunoSEQ multiplex PCR assay. The multiplex PCR relied on a mix of 60 forward primers for TCR Vbeta segments and 13 reverse primers for TCR Jbeta segments. Amplification of the CDR3 region of rearranged TCR beta genes was performed with a multiplex PCR assay on genomic DNA. Amplified TCR beta libraries were sequenced as 87-base-pair reads on the Illumina HiSeq System. The published analysis was carried out like this. In a later analysis, about 80 million unique TCR beta chains were counted across the 500 to 850 repertoires, and approximately 9.9 million of these chains were shared by at least two donors. Raw reads were error-corrected and collapsed into unique sequences with a nearest-neighbor algorithm that merged closely related sequences to remove PCR and sequencing errors. V, D and J gene segments were assigned by aligning CDR3 sequences to IMGT reference sequences. Each retained sequence needed at least a six-nucleotide match to both a V gene segment and a J gene segment. A rearrangement was called productive if the CDR3 had no stop codons and remained in frame with V and J, and every other rearrangement was called non-productive. CDR3 was defined by IMGT convention, running from the second conserved V-encoded cysteine to the conserved J-encoded phenylalanine. The earlier analysis of roughly 590 of the donors excluded sequences that lacked an unambiguous match to a single V gene segment. In an earlier analysis of some 590 of the donors, a V segment was called functional when productive rearrangements were above 56.7%, and segregating when the standard deviation between donors exceeded 5%. A statistical classification framework was built to diagnose cytomegalovirus status from the catalog of TCR beta chain sequences. A later analysis assigned V and J genes by comparing TCR nucleotide sequences with IMGT/GENE-DB human TR gene sequences. In a later analysis, CDR3 sequences and most-parsimonious VDJ recombination scenarios were assigned using the TCRdist pipeline. In a later analysis, each TCR beta chain was defined by its CDR3 amino acid sequence together with its V-gene family, and reads lacking a unique V-gene family were excluded. As a way to deal with suspected cross-contamination and a sequencing artifact, a later analysis dropped 450 to 600 nucleotide sequences that were highly shared and had low generation probability. For each public chain, a later analysis derived a clonal expansion index from normalized ranks of inferred template counts within each repertoire. In a later analysis, generation probabilities were computed using a VDJ recombination model fitted to out-of-frame rearrangements, and the results were checked against IGoR. A later analysis scored TCR-TCR, TCR-HLA and TCR-CMV co-occurrence with hypergeometric tests, applying a repertoire-size bias correction to TCR pairs. To estimate false discovery rates, a later analysis permuted the HLA or CMV assignments 20 times. In a later analysis, co-occurring TCRs were grouped using DBSCAN, with TCRdist sequence similarity added in when clustering inside HLA-allele-positive subsets. For co-occurrence clustering, repertoires with fewer than 30,000 or more than 120,000 public chains were excluded, along with about five repertoires with anomalous nucleotide sharing. TCRdb obtained this table from immuneACCESS and retained in-frame rearrangements with V and J assigned. These tables miss some clones; where compared with another copy, unresolved V genes account for less than half of the shortfall, and the remainder is unexplained. V and J calls and clone size follow that table, whereas D and trimming were derived from the DNA. The sample table contains about 70,000 clones; only one count was recorded for 62% of them. The biggest ten clones account for 2.5% to 3.5% of the sample.

The cohort comprised some 730 healthy bone marrow donors. At the time of sampling, every cohort member was nominally healthy, though immune exposures that went unrecorded were likely present. The donor tested CMV seronegative, placing the donor among the 350 or so seronegative members of the cohort. A peripheral blood sample was collected from each donor, and TCR beta sequencing was performed on peripheral blood mononuclear cells. The Qiagen DNeasy Blood Extraction Kit was used to extract genomic DNA from the blood cell samples. The rearrangement joined TRBV6-1 to TRBJ2-6; the D gene is perhaps TRBD1, on 6 matching bases. Sequencing was done on a sample of PBMCs. This TCR derives from a man younger than 45 in good health and CMV-seronegative. CDR3 sequence: CASSTGTGANVLTF. The sequence in DNA is TGTGCCAGCAGTACAGGGACTGGGGCCAACGTCCTGACTTTC.